The source of this TCR beta chain is a study of cytomegalovirus exposure and HLA in healthy donors. Overall study findings and caveats: Confirmation was obtained in vitro that a few CMV-associated chains are specific for CMV antigens.

To note about this clone: Its target is not known.

60 Vbeta and 13 Jbeta primers were used in PCR. Clones were read by immunoSEQ multiplex PCR, and TCRdb kept only the in-frame ones, dropping some. Among about 81,000 clones listed, just over 75% were seen once. The CDR3 is 13 residues long. The germline gives CDR1 SGHRS, CDR2 YFSETQ. Trimming removed 0 bases at V and 9 bases at J, with 13 bases between. The sequenced sample was PBMCs. This chain links TRBV5-1 with TRBJ2-7; D is uncertain. This sequence originates from a man aged 45-60 years in good health and CMV-seropositive. CDR3 nucleotides: TGCGCCAGCAGCTTGGCCCTGCTTTCGAGGCAGTACTTC. Encoded protein: CASSLALLSRQYF.